Each of the 14 T cell receptor beta chains below was sequenced from the same sample in a study of shared clonotypes between healthy human individuals. This table comes from immunoSEQ multiplex PCR, and its TCRdb copy is limited to in-frame clones, with some not included. The sample has about 2.1 million clones, just over 90% seen once; the top ten hold around 1.7%. CD45RO negativity and positive selection for CCR7 defined naive CD8 cells, a population that excluded terminally differentiated effector memory CD45RA+ cells. The source material was naive CD8+ T cells from PBMCs. The receptors stem from a man between 18 and 35 years old in good health. Some clones in this sample may be carry-over from other donors' samples.

The chain joins TRBV9 to TRBJ2-2, with D hard to call. V was cut by 4 bases and J by 3 bases, with 13 bases left in between. Germline CDR1 reads SGDLS; CDR2 reads YYNGEE. The CDR3 is 15 residues long. The CDR3 coding sequence is TGTGCCAGCAGCCCCCGTGTGACTGACACCGGGGAGCTGTTTTTT. Encoded protein: CASSPRVTDTGELFF.

Only one count was recorded for this clone. The chain combines TRBV15 with TRBJ2-7; TRBD1 matches 8 bases. Germline assignment: CDR1 LNHNV and CDR2 YYDKDF (reference sequence). The V gene end was trimmed by 8 bases and the J gene end by 6 bases; junction bases not matched to a gene: 9. The CDR3 runs 13 residues. The CDR3 DNA sequence: TGTGCCACCCAAACCAGGGGGCAGGGCGAGCAGTACTTC. Its translation: CATQTRGQGEQYF.

Only one count was recorded for this clone. The chain joins TRBV5-1 to TRBJ2-5, with 12 positions matching TRBD1. The J call may be mistaken, given a closer DNA end match to TRBJ2-7. The CDR3 totals 15 residues. The germline gives CDR1 SGHRS, CDR2 YFSETQ. CDR3 loop: CASSLPRDRGHEQYF. CDR3 bases: TGCGCCAGCAGCTTACCCCGGGACAGGGGGCACGAGCAGTACTTC.

This sequence joins TRBV13 and TRBJ2-7; TRBD1 matches 7 bases. The CDR3 is 15 residues long. Trimming took 5 bases from V and 5 from J; bases not matched to a gene: 12. Germline V gives CDR1 PRHDT, CDR2 FYEKMQ (reference sequence). The DNA for the CDR3 is TGTGCCAGCAGCCCGTGGACAGGACGAGTGGACGAGCAGTACTTC. It specifies CASSPWTGRVDEQYF. Variable domain in full (rest from reference TRBV13 and TRBJ2-7): AAGVIQSPRHLIKEKRETATLKCYPIPRHDTVYWYQQGPGQDPQFLISFYEKMQSDKGSIPDRFSAQQFSDYHSELNMSSLELGDSALYFCASSPWTGRVDEQYFGPGTRLTVT.

Details on this clone: Other nucleotide sequences in the sample specify the same CDR3. The rearrangement links TRBV27 to TRBJ2-5; D remains ambiguous. This CDR3 has 13 residues. Trimming shortened V by 3 bases and J by 2 bases, and 7 bases separated the two germline ends. Looked up from germline, CDR1 is MNHEY and CDR2 is SMNVEV (reference sequence). CDR3 sequence: CASSFLGQETQYF. CDR3 coding DNA: TGTGCCAGCAGTTTTCTGGGTCAAGAGACCCAGTACTTC.

The CDR3 nucleotides read TGTGCCAGCAGCTTATTAAGGGGAGGGCAGTACTTC. Its protein product is CASSLLRGGQYF. The rearrangement links TRBV11-2 to TRBJ2-7, with D perhaps matching TRBD2 (6 bases). Per germline, CDR1 SGHAT and CDR2 FQNNGV. With 2 bases removed from V and 9 bases from J, the gap between germline ends came to 11 bases. The CDR3 contains 12 residues.

V and J are TRBV7-9 and TRBJ2-7; 9 nucleotides align to TRBD1. CDR3 length equals 14 residues. V lost 4 bases to trimming and J lost 7 bases; unmatched junction nucleotides: 8. In germline, CDR1 is SEHNR, CDR2 FQNEAQ (reference sequence). CDR3 protein: CASSSRGQGGEQYF. In DNA form, the CDR3 reads TGTGCCAGCAGCTCCCGGGGACAGGGCGGGGAGCAGTACTTC. The full variable domain, its missing parts supplied by reference TRBV7-9 and TRBJ2-7, is DTGVSQNPRHKITKRGQNVTFRCDPISEHNRLYWYRQTLGQGPEFLTYFQNEAQLEKSRLLSDRFSAERPKGSFSTLEIQRTEQGDSAMYLCASSSRGQGGEQYFGPGTRLTVT.

The chain joins TRBV19 to TRBJ2-6; 7 nucleotides align to TRBD1. CDR3 size: 18 residues. The V and J ends lost 6 bases and 2 bases, in that order; junction bases with no gene match: 13. Germline V gene lookup returns CDR1 LNHDA and CDR2 SQIVND (reference sequence). The CDR3: CASRIPDGQATGANVLTF. In nucleotides, the CDR3 is TGTGCCAGTAGGATACCTGACGGACAGGCCACTGGGGCCAACGTCCTGACTTTC.

This clone was counted once. The chain has TRBV9 and TRBJ1-1, with D tentatively TRBD1 (5 bases). V lost 3 bases to trimming and J lost 4 bases, with 13 bases between them. Germline V gives CDR1 SGDLS, CDR2 YYNGEE. The CDR3 has 14 residues. The CDR3 coding sequence is TGTGCCAGCAGCGCCGTGTGGGGGGGCACTGAAGCTTTCTTT. This sequence encodes CASSAVWGGTEAFF.

This chain uses TRBV27 with TRBJ1-1; TRBD1 might be the D (5 bases). CDR1 is MNHEY, CDR2 SMNVEV, per germline (reference sequence). V was cut by 2 bases and J by 9 bases, with 13 bases left in between. The CDR3 length is 13 residues. The CDR3 reads CASSLGGEQKAFF. CDR3 sequence (DNA): TGTGCCAGCAGTTTAGGAGGGGAGCAGAAAGCTTTCTTT.

V is TRBV28 and J is TRBJ1-1; D is ambiguous. The V and J ends lost 2 bases and 1 base respectively, with 14 bases between them. Germline loops: CDR1 MDHEN, CDR2 SYDVKM. This CDR3 region has 16 residues. CDR3 coding DNA: TGTGCCAGCAGTTTACGTAGGAGGGCCCCGAACACTGAAGCTTTCTTT. It translates to CASSLRRRAPNTEAFF.

V usage is TRBV4-3 and J usage is TRBJ2-1; D ambiguous. The CDR3 loop spans 15 amino acids. Trimming took off 2 bases at V and 2 bases at J, with 10 bases between the two ends. CDR1 LGHNA and CDR2 YSLEER come from the germline V gene. The CDR3 coding sequence is TGCGCCAGCAGCCAAATCGTGAGTACCTACAATGAGCAGTTCTTC. Protein sequence: CASSQIVSTYNEQFF.

J is TRBJ1-3 and V is TRBV9; TRBD1 might be the D (6 bases). The CDR3 length is 16 residues. Germline lookup yields CDR1 SGDLS and CDR2 YYNGEE. V lost 4 bases to trimming and J lost 0 bases, with 14 bases between them. In DNA form, the CDR3 reads TGTGCCAGCAGCCCGAGACAGGTCCGCTCTGGAAACACCATATATTTT. Protein product: CASSPRQVRSGNTIYF.

The V gene is TRBV4-3, the J gene TRBJ2-3; D is possibly TRBD1 or TRBD2 (5 bases each). The V and J ends lost 2 bases and 0 bases respectively, with 9 bases between them. The CDR3 covers 15 residues. Germline V gene data show CDR1 as LGHNA and CDR2 as YSLEER. The CDR3 spells CASSQTGRSTDTQYF. The CDR3 DNA is TGCGCCAGCAGCCAAACGGGACGCAGCACAGATACGCAGTATTTT.